Only a few counts were recorded for the clone carrying this T cell receptor (beta chain). The target antigen is unknown. An end of the junction does not agree with germline; a read error may underlie this. This sample stems from a study of neurological immune-mediated disorders. Findings and caveats of the study: The level of TCR clonal expansion was highest in patients with HTLV-1-associated myelopathy and lowest in multiple sclerosis, where it fell below the level seen in healthy controls.

Each TCR transcript was tagged with a 10-nucleotide random UMI during 5'RACE. Over 160 million TCR-beta sequences, together covering 15-18 subjects, were produced by every individual sequencing run that was carried out. TCRdb passed the 5' RACE reads through MiXCR, listing each CDR3 protein once. The sample lists 50,000 to 85,000 distinct CDR3 sequences; around 5.5% were seen once. This CDR3 contains 14 residues. The V and J genes are TRBV12-3 or TRBV12-4 and TRBJ1-6; D uncertain. The clonotype originates from a woman aged 30 to 39 with multiple sclerosis. The source material was PBMCs. The CDR3 DNA reads TGTGCCAGCAGGCTGGGGAATTTGGGATCACCCCTCAACTTT. This codes for CASRLGNLGSPLNF.